What follows is one TCR beta chain and its context. The sample originates from a study of blood T cell repertoires in COVID-19. Study information: Some COVID-19 samples were acute and others convalescent; all came from the United States, Italy and Spain. Nucleic acid was either cDNA or gDNA, and it came from T cells, B-cell-depleted T cells, or PBMCs.

As originally analysed: Reference gene primer amplification in the assay estimated nucleated cell counts. The assay was immunoSEQ multiplex PCR, and TCRdb's table has in-frame clones only and misses some. V, J and clone size derive from that table, while D and trimming were established from the DNA sequence. Of hundreds of thousands of clones listed, approximately 86% are singletons. The CDR3 totals 14 residues. With 4 bases removed from V and 8 bases from J, the gap between germline ends came to 18 bases. From germline, CDR1 is LGHDT and CDR2 YNNKEL (reference sequence). This clonotype was obtained from a woman younger than 45 who had recovered from COVID-19. The chain employs TRBV3-1 (or the pseudogene TRBV3-2) and TRBJ2-7; a possible D gene is TRBD2 (6 bases). The sequenced sample consisted of peripheral blood. CDR3 sequence reads: CASSRTGGTPQQYF. The CDR3 coding sequence is TGTGCCAGCAGCCGGACCGGCGGGACCCCTCAGCAGTACTTC.